These T cell receptor beta chains were read from a single sample in a study of Ad26.COV2.S vaccination and SARS-CoV-2 variants. Sequencing was performed with immunoSEQ multiplex PCR; in TCRdb, only in-frame clones are kept and a portion is missing. In the table there are approximately 150,000 clones, 80% to 90% of which are singletons. This material consisted of peripheral blood, taken after recovery from COVID-19. The receptors were gathered from a human donor who had recovered from COVID-19. CDR3s include the opening cysteine and the closing phenylalanine or tryptophan. The D gene is left open where the match is weak. Clone size appears in some rows only: once, few, many, or a class for an expanded clone.

13 | TRBJ1-2 | - | TRBV27 | - | TGTGCCAGCAGCCTCCGGTCCAACTATGGCTACACCTTC | CASSLRSNYGYTF
16 | TRBJ2-1 | - | TRBV16 | - | TGTGCCAGCAGCCCACGAAAAGGACTTTCGGGCAATGAGCAGTTCTTC | CASSPRKGLSGNEQFF
15 | TRBJ1-3 | TRBD1 | TRBV30 | - | TGTGCCTGGAGTCCACAAACAGGGGGAGGAAACACCATATATTTT | CAWSPQTGGGNTIYF
13 | TRBJ2-3 | TRBD2 | TRBV7-2 | - | TGTGCCAGCAGCTTTTCGGGGGGGGATACGCAGTATTTT | CASSFSGGDTQYF
13 | TRBJ1-3 | - | TRBV5-1 | - | TGCGCCAGCAGCTTGACATCTGGAAACACCATATATTTT | CASSLTSGNTIYF
15 | TRBJ2-3 | - | TRBV7-2 | - | TGTGCCAGCAGGGTAGGGGGGCTTAGCACAGATACGCAGTATTTT | CASRVGGLSTDTQYF
15 | TRBJ1-1 | - | TRBV19 | - | TGTGCCAGTTGGGGGGCCAGTAACATGAACACTGAAGCTTTCTTT | CASWGASNMNTEAFF
19 | TRBJ2-1 | TRBD1 | TRBV11-2 | - | TGTGCCAGCAGCTTAGATCGGACAGGGGGCCTCAAGTCCTACAATGAGCAGTTCTTC | CASSLDRTGGLKSYNEQFF
16 | TRBJ2-1 | - | TRBV15 | - | TGTACCACCACCCTAGTACCCTCCCCCGGGACGACTGAGCAGTTCTTC | CTTTLVPSPGTTEQFF
15 | TRBJ2-5 | - | TRBV5-6 | - | TGTGCCAGCAGCTTGGGACTTGGGGGCGCAGAGACCCAGTACTTC | CASSLGLGGAETQYF
16 | TRBJ1-2 | - | TRBV15 | - | TGTGCCACCAGCAGAGATGGTATGCTCAGTCGCTATGGCTACACCTTC | CATSRDGMLSRYGYTF
14 | TRBJ2-7 | - | TRBV28 | - | TGTGCCAGCAGTTTTACCAGGTACCCCTACGAGCAGTACTTC | CASSFTRYPYEQYF
13 | TRBJ2-7 | - | TRBV6-2/TRBV6-3 | once | TGTGCCAGCAGTTACAACAGGGCCTACGAGCAGTACTTC | CASSYNRAYEQYF
14 | TRBJ1-2 | - | TRBV6-2/TRBV6-3 | - | TGTGCCAGCAGTCCCGACAGTTCTAACTATGGCTACACCTTC | CASSPDSSNYGYTF
18 | TRBJ2-1 | TRBD2 | TRBV5-1 | - | TGCGCCAGCAGCGGATCGACTAGCGGGGGCCTATTATACAATGAGCAGTTCTTC | CASSGSTSGGLLYNEQFF
13 | TRBJ2-5 | - | TRBV7-9 | few | TGTGCCAGCAGCTTAAGCGGTAAAGAGACCCAGTACTTC | CASSLSGKETQYF
14 | TRBJ1-4 | TRBD1 | TRBV12-5 | - | TGTGCTAGTGGCCCGGACAGGGGAAATGAAAAACTGTTTTTT | CASGPDRGNEKLFF